This TCR beta chain was captured by sequencing in a study of cytomegalovirus exposure and HLA in healthy donors. Trimming took off 3 bases at V and 0 bases at J, with 13 bases between the two ends. The CDR3 is 16 residues long. Per germline, CDR1 MNHEY and CDR2 SVGAGI. Clones were sequenced by immunoSEQ multiplex PCR, and TCRdb holds only the in-frame ones, with some missing. The table has over 150,000 clones, roughly 95% seen once. The rearrangement uses TRBV6-5 and TRBJ2-3, with D possibly being TRBD2 (6 bases). The sequence was obtained from a woman between 18 and 30 years old in good health and CMV-seronegative. The sequencing sample was made of PBMCs. CDR3 bases: TGTGCCAGCAGTTATGGGGCGGGGCCCAGCACAGATACGCAGTATTTT. Protein: CASSYGAGPSTDTQYF.